One TCR beta chain is described in this entry. The sample is drawn from a study of T-cell reconstitution after alpha-beta-depleted transplantation in children. Preparation of the TCRbeta library involved a method that used unique molecular identifiers. One entry per CDR3 protein results from TCRdb running MiXCR on the PCR reads. Counted here are some 590,000 distinct CDR3 sequences, about 10% occurring once; the ten biggest clones make up less than 5%. The CDR3 length is 14 residues. Germline V gene sequence: CDR1 SGHRS, CDR2 YFSETQ. V lost 4 bases, J lost 1 base, and 11 bases lay in between. This TCR derives from a human donor who donated a stem cell graft to a child with acute myeloid leukemia. The sequences come from PBMCs from the stem cell graft donor, collected from the stem cell graft. V is TRBV5-1 and J is TRBJ2-5, with D tentatively TRBD2 (6 bases). In DNA form, the CDR3 reads TGCGCCAGCAGCGCCTTGACTAGCCAAGAGACCCAGTACTTC. This gives the protein CASSALTSQETQYF.